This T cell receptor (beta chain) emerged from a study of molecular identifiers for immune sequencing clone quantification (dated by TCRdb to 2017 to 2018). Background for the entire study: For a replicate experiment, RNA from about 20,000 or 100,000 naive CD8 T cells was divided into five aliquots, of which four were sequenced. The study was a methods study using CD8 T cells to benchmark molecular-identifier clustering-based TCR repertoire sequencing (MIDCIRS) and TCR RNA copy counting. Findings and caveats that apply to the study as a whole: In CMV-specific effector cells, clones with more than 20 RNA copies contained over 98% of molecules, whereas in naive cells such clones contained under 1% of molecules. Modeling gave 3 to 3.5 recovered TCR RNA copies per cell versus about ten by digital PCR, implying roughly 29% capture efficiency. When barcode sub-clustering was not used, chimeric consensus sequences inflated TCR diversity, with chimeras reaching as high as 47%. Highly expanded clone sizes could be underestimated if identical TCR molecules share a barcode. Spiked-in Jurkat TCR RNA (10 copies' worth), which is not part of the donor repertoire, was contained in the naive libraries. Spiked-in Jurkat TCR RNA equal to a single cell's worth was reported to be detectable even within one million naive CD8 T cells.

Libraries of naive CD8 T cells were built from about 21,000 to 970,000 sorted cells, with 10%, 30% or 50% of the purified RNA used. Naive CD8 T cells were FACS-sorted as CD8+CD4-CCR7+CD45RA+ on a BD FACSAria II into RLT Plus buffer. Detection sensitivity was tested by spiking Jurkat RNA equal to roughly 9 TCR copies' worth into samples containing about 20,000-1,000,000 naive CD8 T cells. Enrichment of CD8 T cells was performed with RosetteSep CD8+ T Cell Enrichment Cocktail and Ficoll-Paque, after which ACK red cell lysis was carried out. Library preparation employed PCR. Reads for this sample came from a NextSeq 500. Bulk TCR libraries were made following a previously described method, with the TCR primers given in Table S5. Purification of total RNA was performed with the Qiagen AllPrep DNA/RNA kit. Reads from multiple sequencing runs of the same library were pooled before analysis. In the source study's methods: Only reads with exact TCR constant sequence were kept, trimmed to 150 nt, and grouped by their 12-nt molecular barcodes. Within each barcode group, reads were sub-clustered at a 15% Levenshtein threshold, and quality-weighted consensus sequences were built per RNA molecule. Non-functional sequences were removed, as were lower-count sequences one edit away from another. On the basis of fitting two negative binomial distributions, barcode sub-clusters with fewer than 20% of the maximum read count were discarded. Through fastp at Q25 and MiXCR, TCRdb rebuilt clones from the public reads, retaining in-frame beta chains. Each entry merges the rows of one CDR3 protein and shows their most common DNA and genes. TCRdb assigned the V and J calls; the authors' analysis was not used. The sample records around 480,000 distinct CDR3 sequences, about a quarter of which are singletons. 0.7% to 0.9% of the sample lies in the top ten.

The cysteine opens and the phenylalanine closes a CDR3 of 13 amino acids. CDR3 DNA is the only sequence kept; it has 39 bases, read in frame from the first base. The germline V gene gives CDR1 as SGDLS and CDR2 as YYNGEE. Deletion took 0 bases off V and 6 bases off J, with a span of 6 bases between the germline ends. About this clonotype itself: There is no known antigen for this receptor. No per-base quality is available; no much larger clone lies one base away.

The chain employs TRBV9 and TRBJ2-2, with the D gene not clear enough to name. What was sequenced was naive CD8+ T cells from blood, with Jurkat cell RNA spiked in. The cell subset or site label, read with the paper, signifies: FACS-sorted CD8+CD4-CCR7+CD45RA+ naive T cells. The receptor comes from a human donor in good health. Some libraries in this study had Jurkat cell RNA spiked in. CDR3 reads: CASSVDDPGELFF. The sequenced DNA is TGTGCCAGCAGCGTAGACGACCCCGGGGAGCTGTTTTTT.